A selection of T cell receptor beta chains follows, all from one sample in a study of cytotoxic CD8 clonotypes in ibrutinib-treated CLL. Only in-frame clones appear in the TCRdb table, and some are missing; sequencing was by immunoSEQ multiplex PCR. The sample holds tens of thousands of clones, 56% seen once. Here the sequenced sample was PBMCs, taken after 24 months of ibrutinib treatment. The receptors were gathered from a human donor with chronic lymphocytic leukemia. CDR3s include the opening cysteine and the closing phenylalanine or tryptophan. The D gene is left open where the match is weak. Clone size is not always given. Where it is, it says once, few, many or a class for expanded clones.

J: TRBJ2-5; D: TRBD1; V: TRBV7-6; size: many; CDR3: CASSFRGQETQYF; DNA: TGTGCCAGCAGCTTCAGGGGGCAAGAGACCCAGTACTTC
J: TRBJ2-5; D: TRBD1; V: TRBV5-4; size: once; CDR3: CASSWDSLGETQYF; DNA: TGTGCCAGCAGCTGGGACAGTTTAGGGGAGACCCAGTACTTC
J: TRBJ1-2; D: TRBD1; V: TRBV14; size: few; CDR3: CASRLTNRGFGYTF; DNA: TGTGCCAGCAGACTAACCAACAGGGGCTTCGGCTACACCTTC
J: TRBJ2-1; D: -; V: TRBV28; size: few; CDR3: CASSNAGANEQFF; DNA: TGTGCCAGCAGTAATGCGGGGGCCAATGAGCAGTTCTTC
J: TRBJ1-1; D: -; V: TRBV5-1; size: -; CDR3: CASSLKEGVNTEAFF; DNA: TGCGCCAGCAGCTTGAAAGAGGGGGTGAACACTGAAGCTTTCTTT
J: TRBJ1-1; D: TRBD1; V: TRBV6-5; size: -; CDR3: CASSYLGQGPGAFF; DNA: TGTGCCAGCAGTTACCTGGGACAGGGGCCGGGGGCTTTCTTT
J: TRBJ1-1; D: -; V: TRBV29-1; size: -; CDR3: CSVEDRTPSGTEAFF; DNA: TGCAGCGTTGAAGATCGGACTCCTTCGGGCACTGAAGCTTTCTTT
J: TRBJ2-1; D: TRBD1; V: TRBV29-1; size: -; CDR3: CSVERTGYNEQFF; DNA: TGCAGCGTTGAACGGACAGGATACAATGAGCAGTTCTTC
J: TRBJ1-2; D: -; V: TRBV28; size: -; CDR3: CASKSGWGPGGYTF; DNA: TGTGCCAGCAAATCCGGATGGGGCCCAGGAGGCTACACCTTC
J: TRBJ2-5; D: -; V: TRBV7-6; size: many; CDR3: CASSLAGRVYETQYF; DNA: TGTGCCAGCAGCTTAGCTGGAAGGGTTTACGAGACCCAGTACTTC
J: TRBJ1-1; D: -; V: TRBV7-2; size: many; CDR3: CASSYSQGGAFF; DNA: TGTGCCAGCAGCTATTCACAGGGTGGAGCTTTCTTT
J: TRBJ2-7; D: TRBD2; V: TRBV11-1; size: -; CDR3: CASSRPSSGSGEQYF; DNA: TGTGCCAGCAGCCGACCTTCTAGCGGGAGTGGTGAGCAGTACTTC
J: TRBJ2-1; D: -; V: TRBV18; size: -; CDR3: CASSLVTDNEQFF; DNA: TGTGCCAGCTCACTCGTGACTGACAATGAGCAGTTCTTC
J: TRBJ2-1; D: TRBD2; V: TRBV5-1; size: few; CDR3: CASSLTASGSNEQFF; DNA: TGCGCCAGCAGCTTGACAGCTAGCGGGAGTAATGAGCAGTTCTTC
J: TRBJ1-2; D: -; V: TRBV5-4; size: medium-sized; CDR3: CASSWVGGYTF; DNA: TGTGCCAGCAGCTGGGTTGGCGGCTACACCTTC
J: TRBJ2-7; D: TRBD2; V: TRBV29-1; size: -; CDR3: CSVEEGRGGRALEQYF; DNA: TGCAGCGTTGAAGAAGGGCGCGGCGGGAGGGCCCTCGAGCAGTACTTC
J: TRBJ2-1; D: -; V: TRBV5-1; size: few; CDR3: CASSLAGKANNEQFF; DNA: TGCGCCAGCAGCTTGGCCGGGAAGGCTAACAATGAGCAGTTCTTC
J: TRBJ2-2; D: TRBD2; V: TRBV11-3; size: -; CDR3: CASSSAKGTSGTGELFF; DNA: TGTGCCAGCAGCTCGGCTAAGGGGACTAGCGGCACCGGGGAGCTGTTTTTT
J: TRBJ2-5; D: -; V: TRBV15; size: once; CDR3: CATSGGSGTQYF; DNA: TGTGCCACCAGCGGGGGGTCAGGGACCCAGTACTTC
J: TRBJ2-1; D: TRBD2; V: TRBV19; size: few; CDR3: CASSIGLAGGPGNEQFF; DNA: TGTGCCAGTAGTATAGGATTAGCGGGAGGGCCGGGCAATGAGCAGTTCTTC
J: TRBJ2-6; D: -; V: TRBV18; size: -; CDR3: CASSPRDSGANVLTF; DNA: TGTGCCAGCTCACCTAGGGATTCTGGGGCCAACGTCCTGACTTTC
J: TRBJ2-1; D: -; V: TRBV5-1; size: -; CDR3: CASSLTASYNEQFF; DNA: TGCGCCAGCAGCTTGACTGCCTCCTACAATGAGCAGTTCTTC
J: TRBJ2-1; D: -; V: TRBV5-1; size: -; CDR3: CASSGRDIEQFF; DNA: TGCGCCAGCAGCGGCAGGGATATTGAGCAGTTCTTC
J: TRBJ2-3; D: -; V: TRBV2; size: few; CDR3: CASSELGGTDTQYF; DNA: TGTGCCAGCAGTGAACTAGGAGGCACAGATACGCAGTATTTT
J: TRBJ1-3; D: -; V: TRBV11-2; size: many; CDR3: CASSPNSGNTIYF; DNA: TGTGCCAGCAGCCCAAACTCTGGAAACACCATATATTTT
J: TRBJ1-3; D: -; V: TRBV29-1; size: -; CDR3: CSVALDLSGNTIYF; DNA: TGCAGCGTTGCGTTGGACCTCTCTGGAAACACCATATATTTT
J: TRBJ1-2; D: -; V: TRBV29-1; size: few; CDR3: CSVESQGPVGYTF; DNA: TGCAGCGTTGAGTCCCAGGGACCTGTGGGCTACACCTTC
J: TRBJ1-3; D: -; V: TRBV6-1; size: few; CDR3: CASSAVHVRGSSGNTIYF; DNA: TGTGCCAGCAGTGCCGTCCACGTCCGGGGGAGCTCTGGAAACACCATATATTTT
J: TRBJ1-4; D: TRBD1; V: TRBV6-5; size: many; CDR3: CASRPRGSNEKLFF; DNA: TGTGCCAGCAGGCCCAGGGGGTCTAATGAAAAACTGTTTTTT
J: TRBJ2-1; D: TRBD2; V: TRBV5-1; size: once; CDR3: CASRRELAGGSNNEQFF; DNA: TGCGCCAGCAGAAGGGAACTAGCGGGGGGTTCCAACAATGAGCAGTTCTTC
J: TRBJ1-1; D: -; V: TRBV4-1; size: -; CDR3: CASSQGSPQGNTEAFF; DNA: TGCGCCAGCAGCCAAGGGTCCCCACAGGGGAACACTGAAGCTTTCTTT
J: TRBJ2-1; D: -; V: TRBV19; size: -; CDR3: CASSVLGATSEQFF; DNA: TGTGCCAGTAGTGTCTTAGGGGCCACAAGTGAGCAGTTCTTC
J: TRBJ1-2; D: TRBD1; V: TRBV7-8; size: -; CDR3: CASSPQGAVNYGYTF; DNA: TGTGCCAGCAGCCCACAGGGGGCTGTTAACTATGGCTACACCTTC
J: TRBJ2-3; D: -; V: TRBV19; size: -; CDR3: CASSPSHVGTDTQYF; DNA: TGTGCCAGTTCCCCTTCGCACGTCGGCACAGATACGCAGTATTTT
J: TRBJ2-3; D: -; V: TRBV30; size: -; CDR3: CAWSVGTFTDTQYF; DNA: TGTGCCTGGAGTGTAGGGACTTTCACAGATACGCAGTATTTT
J: TRBJ2-7; D: -; V: TRBV5-4; size: -; CDR3: CASSLGYEQYF; DNA: TGTGCCAGCAGCTTGGGGTACGAGCAGTACTTC
J: TRBJ1-5; D: TRBD1; V: TRBV10-2; size: few; CDR3: CASWTGDGQPQHF; DNA: TGCGCCAGCTGGACAGGGGACGGGCAGCCCCAGCATTTT
J: TRBJ1-1; D: -; V: TRBV20-1; size: few; CDR3: CSAQVNTEAFF; DNA: TGCAGTGCGCAGGTGAACACTGAAGCTTTCTTT
J: TRBJ1-5; D: -; V: TRBV19; size: -; CDR3: CASSMEGSSNQPQHF; DNA: TGTGCCAGTAGTATGGAGGGGAGCAGCAATCAGCCCCAGCATTTT
J: TRBJ2-5; D: -; V: TRBV7-8; size: -; CDR3: CASSLLRARRETQYF; DNA: TGTGCCAGCAGCCTCCTCCGGGCCCGGAGGGAGACCCAGTACTTC
J: TRBJ1-1; D: -; V: TRBV28; size: -; CDR3: CATELSPPGLQEAFF; DNA: TGTGCCACCGAACTCTCACCACCAGGTCTCCAAGAAGCTTTCTTT
J: TRBJ2-1; D: TRBD1; V: TRBV2; size: -; CDR3: CASTRGQAPYNEQFF; DNA: TGTGCCAGCACCCGAGGACAGGCGCCCTACAATGAGCAGTTCTTC
J: TRBJ1-2; D: -; V: TRBV2; size: -; CDR3: CATVGAPMSYTF; DNA: TGTGCCACCGTGGGCGCCCCTATGAGCTACACCTTC
J: TRBJ2-7; D: TRBD1; V: TRBV7-9; size: -; CDR3: CASSQGTGMREQYF; DNA: TGTGCCAGCAGCCAAGGGACAGGGATGAGAGAGCAGTACTTC
J: TRBJ2-3; D: TRBD1; V: TRBV11-2; size: -; CDR3: CASSLGDRVDTQYF; DNA: TGTGCCAGCAGCTTAGGGGACAGGGTGGATACGCAGTATTTT